This is a list of T cell receptor beta chains from one sample in a study of blood T cell repertoires in COVID-19. Only in-frame clones appear in the TCRdb table, and some are missing; sequencing was by immunoSEQ multiplex PCR. The sample has hundreds of thousands of clones, about 90% seen once; the top ten hold 2% to 2.5%. The sequenced sample was peripheral blood. These receptors all stem from a woman between 45 and 60 years old with acute or convalescent COVID-19. Both conserved end residues are part of each CDR3. D genes are given only for firm matches. Some rows mark clone size as missing; the rest say once, few, many or name a class of expanded clone.

DNA | CDR3 | D | J | size | V
TGTGCCAGCAGCCCACCCTTTCCTAGCGGGAGTTACGAGCAGTACTTC | CASSPPFPSGSYEQYF | TRBD2 | TRBJ2-7 | . | TRBV13
TGTGCCAGCAGTGAAGATGGCCAGAGACTGACCTCTGGAAACACCATATATTTT | CASSEDGQRLTSGNTIYF | . | TRBJ1-3 | . | TRBV6-1
TGTGCCAGCAGCTTAGAGAGGGAGGGAAATACGCAGTATTTT | CASSLEREGNTQYF | TRBD2 | TRBJ2-3 | . | TRBV7-2
TGTGCCAGCATCGAACCCCTAGGTGGCATTCAGTACTTC | CASIEPLGGIQYF | . | TRBJ2-4 | once | TRBV25-1
TGCGCCAGGAGTTCCCCCTTCCTAGCGTGCTACAATGAGCAGTTCTTC | CARSSPFLACYNEQFF | . | TRBJ2-1 | . | TRBV5-1
TGTGCCAGCAGACTTACCCCTCTCAGCGGTTCACCCCTCCACTTT | CASRLTPLSGSPLHF | . | TRBJ1-6 | few | TRBV7-3
TGTGCCAGCAGCCTCGGGAGCTCCTATAATTCACCCCTCCACTTT | CASSLGSSYNSPLHF | . | TRBJ1-6 | . | TRBV5-4
TGTGCCAGCAGCTTTTACGGGGGGGCCAGGGATACGCAGTATTTT | CASSFYGGARDTQYF | TRBD2 | TRBJ2-3 | . | TRBV5-4
TGTGCCAGCAGCCTCACTCAGGGGGTTCTCGCTGAAGCTTTCTTT | CASSLTQGVLAEAFF | TRBD1 | TRBJ1-1 | . | TRBV7-9
TGTGCCAGCAGCTTAGCCGGAGGGCAGTTCTATGGCTACACCTTC | CASSLAGGQFYGYTF | . | TRBJ1-2 | . | TRBV11-3
TGTGCCAGCTCACCACCGGCAGGGTCCGAGCAGTACTTC | CASSPPAGSEQYF | . | TRBJ2-7 | . | TRBV18
TGTGCCAGCAGCGTAGGGACAGCGAACACCGGGGAGCTGTTTTTT | CASSVGTANTGELFF | . | TRBJ2-2 | . | TRBV9
TGCGCCAGCAGCCCGGGGCGGGAGGAGACCCAGTACTTC | CASSPGREETQYF | TRBD2 | TRBJ2-5 | . | TRBV4-1
TGTGCCAGCAGCCAGCCTCCGGGGGGTGAGACCCAGTACTTC | CASSQPPGGETQYF | TRBD2 | TRBJ2-5 | . | TRBV4-2
TGTGCCAGTAGTCCCTCGACCCCGGAGCGGGAAAAACTGTTTTTT | CASSPSTPEREKLFF | . | TRBJ1-4 | . | TRBV19
TGTGCCAGTTCGAGGGCGGGAGTTGGGACAGATACGCAGTATTTT | CASSRAGVGTDTQYF | TRBD2 | TRBJ2-3 | once | TRBV6-6
TGTGCCAGCAGCCATCGAGGGCAGGGGGGATACAATGAGCAGTTCTTC | CASSHRGQGGYNEQFF | . | TRBJ2-1 | . | TRBV25-1
TGCGCCAGCAGCTCCGGACAGGGTCGGACTGAAGCTTTCTTT | CASSSGQGRTEAFF | TRBD1 | TRBJ1-1 | . | TRBV5-1
TGTGCCAGCAGCTTAGGCCGCAAGGGGGCGAAAAACTATGGCTACACCTTC | CASSLGRKGAKNYGYTF | TRBD1 | TRBJ1-2 | . | TRBV13
TGCAGCGTCAGGACTCAGAACACTGAAGCTTTCTTT | CSVRTQNTEAFF | . | TRBJ1-1 | . | TRBV29-1
TGTGCCAGCAGATCCGGACAGTACTATGGCTACACCTTC | CASRSGQYYGYTF | . | TRBJ1-2 | . | TRBV6-5
TGTGCCAGCAGCTCTGTACAGGGGGCAAACACTGAAGCTTTCTTT | CASSSVQGANTEAFF | TRBD1 | TRBJ1-1 | . | TRBV7-6
TGTGCCAGTAGTCCTCGACAGGGAGGCCCATCAACTAATGAAAAACTGTTTTTT | CASSPRQGGPSTNEKLFF | TRBD1 | TRBJ1-4 | . | TRBV19
TGTGCCAGTAGGTTAAACAATGAGCAGTTCTTC | CASRLNNEQFF | . | TRBJ2-1 | . | TRBV19
TGTGCCAGCAGCTTAGGACGGGTGAGCACAGATACGCAGTATTTT | CASSLGRVSTDTQYF | . | TRBJ2-3 | . | TRBV11-2
TGTGCCAGCTTTTCCGCCGGAGAGACCCAGTACTTC | CASFSAGETQYF | . | TRBJ2-5 | . | TRBV2
TGTGCCAGTACCGGGAGGAATGAGCAGTTCTTC | CASTGRNEQFF | TRBD2 | TRBJ2-1 | . | TRBV19
TGTGCCAGCAGTTTAAGTAGCGGGGAGACCTACGAGCAGTACTTC | CASSLSSGETYEQYF | TRBD2 | TRBJ2-7 | . | TRBV27
TGTGCCAGCGGCCCGGCTAGCGGGTACGAGCAGTACTTC | CASGPASGYEQYF | TRBD2 | TRBJ2-7 | . | TRBV9
TGTGCCAGCTCACCAGCGCCGGGACAGGGTTATACCGGGGAGCTGTTTTTT | CASSPAPGQGYTGELFF | TRBD1 | TRBJ2-2 | . | TRBV18
TGTGCCACCAGTGACCGGGACAGGGTTGAGACCCAGTACTTC | CATSDRDRVETQYF | TRBD1 | TRBJ2-5 | . | TRBV24-1
TGTGCCTGGAGGGGGCAGGCCCATGAGCAGTTCTTC | CAWRGQAHEQFF | . | TRBJ2-1 | . | TRBV30
TGTGCCAGCAGTTCTCCGTACAATGAGCAGTTCTTC | CASSSPYNEQFF | . | TRBJ2-1 | . | TRBV6-2/TRBV6-3
TGTGCCAGCAGTTTAGGACTACAAGAGACCCAGTACTTC | CASSLGLQETQYF | . | TRBJ2-5 | . | TRBV28
TGTGCCAGCAGCCTCAGCGGGGGCTTCTTCGGTACGCAGTATTTT | CASSLSGGFFGTQYF | TRBD2 | TRBJ2-3 | . | TRBV7-2